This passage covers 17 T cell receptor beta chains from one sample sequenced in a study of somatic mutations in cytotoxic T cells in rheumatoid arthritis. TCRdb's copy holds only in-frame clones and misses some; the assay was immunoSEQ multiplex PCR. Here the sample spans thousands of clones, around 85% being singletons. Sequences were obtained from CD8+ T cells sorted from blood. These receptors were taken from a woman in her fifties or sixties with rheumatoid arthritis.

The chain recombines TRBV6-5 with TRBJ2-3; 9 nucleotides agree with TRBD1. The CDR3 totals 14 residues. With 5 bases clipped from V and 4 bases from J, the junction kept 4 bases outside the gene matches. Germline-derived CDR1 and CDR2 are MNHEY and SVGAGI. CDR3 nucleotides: TGTGCCAGCAGTGGCCGGACAGGGGCAGATACGCAGTATTTT. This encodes CASSGRTGADTQYF.

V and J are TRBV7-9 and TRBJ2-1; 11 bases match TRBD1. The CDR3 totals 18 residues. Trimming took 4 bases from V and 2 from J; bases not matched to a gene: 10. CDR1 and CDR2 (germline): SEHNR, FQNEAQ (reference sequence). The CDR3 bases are TGTGCCAGCAGCTCCCGGGACAGGGGGACATTAACCTACAATGAGCAGTTCTTC. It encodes CASSSRDRGTLTYNEQFF.

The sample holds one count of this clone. The CDR3 sequence is CSPGTVSFSSGNTIYF. In nucleotides, the CDR3 is TGCAGCCCAGGAACAGTGTCCTTTTCCTCTGGAAACACCATATATTTT. The J gene is TRBJ1-3, the V gene TRBV29-1; D not certain. CDR1 is SQVTM and CDR2 is ANQGSEA in the germline V gene. CDR3 length: 16 amino acids. V shed 8 bases and J shed 0 bases, with 20 bases lying between them.

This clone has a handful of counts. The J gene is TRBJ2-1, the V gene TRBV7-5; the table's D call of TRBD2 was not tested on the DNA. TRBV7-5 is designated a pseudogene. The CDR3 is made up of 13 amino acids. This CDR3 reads CARALAVTYEQFF. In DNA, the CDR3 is TGTGCCAGAGCACTAGCGGTTACCTATGAGCAGTTCTTC.

CDR3 in DNA: TGTGCCAGTATTGGGACCCAGGGGGGAGCTTTCTTT. This encodes CASIGTQGGAFF. V gene TRBV19 combines with J gene TRBJ1-1, with TRBD1 matching 7 bases. The germline gives CDR1 LNHDA, CDR2 SQIVND (reference sequence). The CDR3 runs to 12 residues. V was pared by 7 bases and J by 10 bases, with 9 bases of the junction left unmatched. Based on the CDR3 plus reference TRBV19 and TRBJ1-1, the full variable domain is DGGITQSPKYLFRKEGQNVTLSCEQNLNHDAMYWYRQDPGQGLRLIYYSQIVNDFQKGDIAEGYSVSREKKESFPLTVTSAQKNPTAFYLCASIGTQGGAFFGQGTRLTVV.

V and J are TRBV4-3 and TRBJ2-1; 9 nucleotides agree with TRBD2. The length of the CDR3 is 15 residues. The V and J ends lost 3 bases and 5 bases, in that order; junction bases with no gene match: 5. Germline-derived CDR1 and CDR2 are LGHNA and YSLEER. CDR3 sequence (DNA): TGCGCCAGCAGCCAGAGGACTAGCGCAGACAATGAGCAGTTCTTC. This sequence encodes CASSQRTSADNEQFF.

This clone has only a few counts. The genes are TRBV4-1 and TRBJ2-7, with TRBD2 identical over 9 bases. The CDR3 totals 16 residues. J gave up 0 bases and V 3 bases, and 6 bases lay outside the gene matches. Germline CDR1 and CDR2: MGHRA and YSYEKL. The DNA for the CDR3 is TGCGCCAGCAGCCATCGACTAGCGGATAGCTCCTACGAGCAGTACTTC. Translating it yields CASSHRLADSSYEQYF.

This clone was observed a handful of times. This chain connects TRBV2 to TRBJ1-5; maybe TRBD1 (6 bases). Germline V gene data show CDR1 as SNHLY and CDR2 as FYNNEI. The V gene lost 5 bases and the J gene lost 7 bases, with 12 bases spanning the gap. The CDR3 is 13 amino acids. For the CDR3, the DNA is TGTGCCAGCAGTCAGGGGCCACAGCAGCCCCAGCATTTT. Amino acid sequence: CASSQGPQQPQHF.

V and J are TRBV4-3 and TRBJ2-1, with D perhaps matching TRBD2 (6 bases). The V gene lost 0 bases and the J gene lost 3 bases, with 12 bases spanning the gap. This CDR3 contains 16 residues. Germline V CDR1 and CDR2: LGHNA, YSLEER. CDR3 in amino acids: CASSQDIGGVYNEQFF. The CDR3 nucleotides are TGCGCCAGCAGCCAAGATATTGGCGGGGTCTACAATGAGCAGTTCTTC.

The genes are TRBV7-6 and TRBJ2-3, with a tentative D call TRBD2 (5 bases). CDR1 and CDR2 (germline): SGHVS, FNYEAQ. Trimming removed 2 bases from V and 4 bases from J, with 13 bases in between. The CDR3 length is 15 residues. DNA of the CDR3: TGTGCCAGCAGCTTAAATCCCGGGAACTCAGATACGCAGTATTTT. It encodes CASSLNPGNSDTQYF.

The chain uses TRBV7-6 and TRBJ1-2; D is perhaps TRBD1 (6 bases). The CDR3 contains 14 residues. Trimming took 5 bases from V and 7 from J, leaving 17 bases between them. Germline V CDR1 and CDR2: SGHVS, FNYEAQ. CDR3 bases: TGTGCCAGCAGCCCACGACAGGCCGGGCGTGGCTACACCTTC. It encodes CASSPRQAGRGYTF.

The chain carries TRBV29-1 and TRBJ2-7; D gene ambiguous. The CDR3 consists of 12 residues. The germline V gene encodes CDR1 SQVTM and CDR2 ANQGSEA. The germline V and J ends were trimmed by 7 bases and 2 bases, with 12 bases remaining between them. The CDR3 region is CSAGDFAYEQYF. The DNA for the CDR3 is TGCAGCGCTGGAGACTTCGCCTACGAGCAGTACTTC.

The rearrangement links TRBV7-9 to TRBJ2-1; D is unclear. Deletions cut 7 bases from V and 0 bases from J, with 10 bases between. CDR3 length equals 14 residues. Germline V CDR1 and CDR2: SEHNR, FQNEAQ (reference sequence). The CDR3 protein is CASTPTSSYNEQFF. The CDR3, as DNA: TGTGCCAGCACCCCCACGAGCTCCTACAATGAGCAGTTCTTC.

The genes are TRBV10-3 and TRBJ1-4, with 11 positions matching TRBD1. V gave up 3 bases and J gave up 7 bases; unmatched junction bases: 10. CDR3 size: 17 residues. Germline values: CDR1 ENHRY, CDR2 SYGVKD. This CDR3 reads CAISDLGQGEATEKLFF. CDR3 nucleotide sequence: TGTGCCATCAGTGACTTGGGACAGGGGGAGGCTACTGAAAAACTGTTTTTT.

This CDR3 is CASSLIGGLSSYNEQFF. In nucleotides, the CDR3 is TGCGCCAGCAGCCTTATCGGAGGGCTGAGCTCCTACAATGAGCAGTTCTTC. The chain combines TRBV4-1 with TRBJ2-1, with TRBD2 as a possible D gene (6 bases). Per the germline V gene, CDR1 is MGHRA and CDR2 is YSYEKL. V lost 4 bases to trimming and J lost 0 bases, with 16 bases between them. The CDR3 totals 17 residues.

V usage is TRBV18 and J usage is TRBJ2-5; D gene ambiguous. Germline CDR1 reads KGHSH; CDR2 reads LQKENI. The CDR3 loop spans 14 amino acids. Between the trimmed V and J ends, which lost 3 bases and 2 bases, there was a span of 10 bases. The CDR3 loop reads CASSPRYGQETQYF. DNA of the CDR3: TGTGCCAGCTCACCGCGGTATGGACAAGAGACCCAGTACTTC. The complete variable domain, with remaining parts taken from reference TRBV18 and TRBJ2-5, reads NAGVMQNPRHLVRRRGQEARLRCSPMKGHSHVYWYRQLPEEGLKFMVYLQKENIIDESGMPKERFSAEFPKEGPSILRIQQVVRGDSAAYFCASSPRYGQETQYFGPGTRLLVL.

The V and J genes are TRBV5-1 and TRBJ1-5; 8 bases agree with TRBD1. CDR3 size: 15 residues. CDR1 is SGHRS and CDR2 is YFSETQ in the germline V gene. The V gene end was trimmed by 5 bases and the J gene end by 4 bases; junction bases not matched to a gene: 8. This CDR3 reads CASRVGQGANQPQHF. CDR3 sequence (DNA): TGCGCCAGCAGAGTGGGGCAGGGGGCGAATCAGCCCCAGCATTTT. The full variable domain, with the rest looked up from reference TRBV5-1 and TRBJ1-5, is KAGVTQTPRYLIKTRGQQVTLSCSPISGHRSVSWYQQTPGQGLQFLFEYFSETQRNKGNFPGRFSGRQFSNSRSEMNVSTLELGDSALYLCASRVGQGANQPQHFGDGTRLSIL.